This record covers a single TCR beta chain. Antigen unknown. The sample originates from a study of siplizumab effects on memory and regulatory T cells. Findings and limits, study-wide: Few alloreactive clones mapped to unstimulated subsets. A major contribution to the alloresponse seemed to be made by naive T cells, which seemed more diverse than memory cells.

This table comes from immunoSEQ multiplex PCR, and its TCRdb copy is limited to in-frame clones, with some not included. Of some 9,900 clones listed, approximately 40% are singletons. Mixed lymphocyte reaction cells underwent about six days of coculture at 37°C. The sequencing sample was made of CFSE-low (dividing) CD8+ T cells sorted from an allogeneic mixed lymphocyte reaction. This TCR derives from a human donor in good health; the cells came from an allogeneic mixed lymphocyte reaction.

In nucleotides, the CDR3 is TGTGCCAGCAGCTTAGCGTTTATGGAAGAAGCTTTCTTT. It codes for CASSLAFMEEAFF. V and J are TRBV7-9 and TRBJ1-1, with unresolved D. V lost 0 bases and J lost 8, with 10 bases in between. The CDR3 runs 13 residues. The germline V gene encodes CDR1 SEHNR and CDR2 FQNEAQ (reference sequence). Using reference TRBV7-9 and TRBJ1-1 for the parts outside the CDR3, the full variable domain is DTGVSQNPRHKITKRGQNVTFRCDPISEHNRLYWYRQTLGQGPEFLTYFQNEAQLEKSRLLSDRFSAERPKGSFSTLEIQRTEQGDSAMYLCASSLAFMEEAFFGQGTRLTVV.